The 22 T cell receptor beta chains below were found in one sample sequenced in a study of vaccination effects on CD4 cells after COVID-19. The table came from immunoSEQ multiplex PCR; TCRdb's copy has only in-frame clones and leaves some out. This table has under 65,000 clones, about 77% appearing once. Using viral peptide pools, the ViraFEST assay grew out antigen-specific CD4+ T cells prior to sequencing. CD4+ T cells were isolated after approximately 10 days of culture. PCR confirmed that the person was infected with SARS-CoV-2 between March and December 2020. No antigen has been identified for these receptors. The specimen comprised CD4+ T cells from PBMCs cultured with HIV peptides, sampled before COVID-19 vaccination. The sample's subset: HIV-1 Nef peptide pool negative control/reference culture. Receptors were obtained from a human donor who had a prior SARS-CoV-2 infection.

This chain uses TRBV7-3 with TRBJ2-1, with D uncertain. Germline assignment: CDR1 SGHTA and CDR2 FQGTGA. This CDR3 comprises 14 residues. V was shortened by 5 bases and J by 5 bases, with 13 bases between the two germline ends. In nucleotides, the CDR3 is TGTGCCAGCAGCCCGTCAGTTGCGCACAATGAGCAGTTCTTC. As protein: CASSPSVAHNEQFF.

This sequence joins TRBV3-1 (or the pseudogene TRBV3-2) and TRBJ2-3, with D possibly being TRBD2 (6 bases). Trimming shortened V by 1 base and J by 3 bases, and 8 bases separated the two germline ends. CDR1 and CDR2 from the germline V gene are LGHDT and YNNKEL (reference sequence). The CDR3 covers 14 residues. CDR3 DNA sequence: TGTGCCAGCAGCCAAGCGGGAGAGACAGATACGCAGTATTTT. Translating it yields CASSQAGETDTQYF.

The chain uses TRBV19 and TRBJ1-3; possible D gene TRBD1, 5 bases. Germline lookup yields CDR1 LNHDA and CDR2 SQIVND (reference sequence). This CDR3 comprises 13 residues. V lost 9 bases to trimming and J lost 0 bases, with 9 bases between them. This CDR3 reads CASRDRSGNTIYF. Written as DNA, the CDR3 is TGTGCCAGCCGGGACCGCTCTGGAAACACCATATATTTT.

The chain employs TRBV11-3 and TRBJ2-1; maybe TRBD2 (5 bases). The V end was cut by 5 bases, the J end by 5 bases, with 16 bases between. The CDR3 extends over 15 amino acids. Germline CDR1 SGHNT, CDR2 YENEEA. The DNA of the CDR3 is TGTGCCAGCAGCGCGGGTCCCGGGCCTAACAATGAGCAGTTCTTC. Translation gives CASSAGPGPNNEQFF.

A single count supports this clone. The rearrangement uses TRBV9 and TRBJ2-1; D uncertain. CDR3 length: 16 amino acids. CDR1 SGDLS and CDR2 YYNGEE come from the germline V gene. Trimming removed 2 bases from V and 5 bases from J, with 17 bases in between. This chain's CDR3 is CASSVRGIELHNEQFF. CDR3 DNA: TGTGCCAGCAGCGTTCGCGGTATCGAGCTCCACAATGAGCAGTTCTTC.

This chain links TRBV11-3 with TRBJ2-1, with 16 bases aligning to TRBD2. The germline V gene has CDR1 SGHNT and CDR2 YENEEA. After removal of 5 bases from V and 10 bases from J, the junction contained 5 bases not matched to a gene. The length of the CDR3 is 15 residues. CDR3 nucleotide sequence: TGTGCCAGCAGCCCGGGACTAGCGGGAGGGTGGGAGCAGTTCTTC. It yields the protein CASSPGLAGGWEQFF.

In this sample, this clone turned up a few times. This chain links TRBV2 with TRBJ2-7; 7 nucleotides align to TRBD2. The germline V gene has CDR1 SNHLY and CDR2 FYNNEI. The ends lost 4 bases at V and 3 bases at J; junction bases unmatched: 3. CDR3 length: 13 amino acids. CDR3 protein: CASSGDYSYEQYF. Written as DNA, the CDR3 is TGTGCCAGCAGTGGGGACTATAGCTACGAGCAGTACTTC.

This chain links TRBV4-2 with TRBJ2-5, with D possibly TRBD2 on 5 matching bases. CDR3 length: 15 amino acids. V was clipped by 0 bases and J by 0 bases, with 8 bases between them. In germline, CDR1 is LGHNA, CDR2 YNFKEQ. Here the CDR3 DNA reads TGTGCCAGCAGCCAAGAGAAAGCGGACCAAGAGACCCAGTACTTC. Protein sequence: CASSQEKADQETQYF.

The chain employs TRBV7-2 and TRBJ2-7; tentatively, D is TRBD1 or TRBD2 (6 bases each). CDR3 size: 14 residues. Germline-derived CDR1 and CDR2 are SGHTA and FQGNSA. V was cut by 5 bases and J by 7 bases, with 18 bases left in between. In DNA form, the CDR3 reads TGTGCCAGCAGCGGCTATGATCTAGGGGGGGAGCAGTACTTC. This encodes CASSGYDLGGEQYF.

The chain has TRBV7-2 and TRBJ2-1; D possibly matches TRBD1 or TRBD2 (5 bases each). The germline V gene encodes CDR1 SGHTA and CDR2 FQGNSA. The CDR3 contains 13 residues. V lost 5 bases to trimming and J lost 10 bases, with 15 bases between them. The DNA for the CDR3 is TGTGCCAGCAGCACCCTCGCCCGGGACGAGCAGTTCTTC. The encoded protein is CASSTLARDEQFF.

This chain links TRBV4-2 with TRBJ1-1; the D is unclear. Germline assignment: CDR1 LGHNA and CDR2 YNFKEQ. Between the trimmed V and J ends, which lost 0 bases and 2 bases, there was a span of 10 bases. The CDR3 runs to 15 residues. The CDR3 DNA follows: TGTGCCAGCAGCCAAGAGCCGGGCGGCAACACTGAAGCTTTCTTT. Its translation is CASSQEPGGNTEAFF.

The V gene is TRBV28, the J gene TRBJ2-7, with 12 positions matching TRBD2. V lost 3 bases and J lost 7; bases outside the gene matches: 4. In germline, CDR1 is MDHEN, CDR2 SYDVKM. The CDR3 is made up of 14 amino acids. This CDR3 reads CASSLTSGSYEQYF. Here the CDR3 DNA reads TGTGCCAGCAGTTTGACTAGCGGGAGTTATGAGCAGTACTTC.

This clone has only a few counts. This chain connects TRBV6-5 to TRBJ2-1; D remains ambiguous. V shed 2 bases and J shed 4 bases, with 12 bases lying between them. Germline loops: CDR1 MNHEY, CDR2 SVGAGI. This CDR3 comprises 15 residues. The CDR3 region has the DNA TGTGCCAGCAGTTACACGTCAGAAGATTACAATGAGCAGTTCTTC. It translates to CASSYTSEDYNEQFF.

The DNA for the CDR3 is TGCGCCAGCAGCCAAGAGGGGAAGGGCCGAGGGATCGGCTACACCTTC. Translated, it gives CASSQEGKGRGIGYTF. The rearrangement links TRBV4-3 to TRBJ1-2, with D unclear. Germline CDR1 reads LGHNA; CDR2 reads YSLEER. V lost 0 bases, J lost 8 bases, and 19 bases lay in between. The CDR3 loop spans 16 amino acids.

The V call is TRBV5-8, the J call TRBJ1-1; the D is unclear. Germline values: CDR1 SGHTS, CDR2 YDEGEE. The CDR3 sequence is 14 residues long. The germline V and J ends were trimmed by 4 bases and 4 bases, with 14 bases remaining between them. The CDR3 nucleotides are TGTGCCAGCAGCGACGAGAACGGATTCACTGAAGCTTTCTTT. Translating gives CASSDENGFTEAFF.

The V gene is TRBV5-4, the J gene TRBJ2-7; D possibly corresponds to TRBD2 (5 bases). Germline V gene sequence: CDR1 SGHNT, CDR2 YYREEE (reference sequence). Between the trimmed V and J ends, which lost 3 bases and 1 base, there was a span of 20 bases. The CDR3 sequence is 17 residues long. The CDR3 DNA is TGTGCCAGCAGCTCAATAGGGAGTAGCGCTATTTCCTACGAGCAGTACTTC. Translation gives CASSSIGSSAISYEQYF.

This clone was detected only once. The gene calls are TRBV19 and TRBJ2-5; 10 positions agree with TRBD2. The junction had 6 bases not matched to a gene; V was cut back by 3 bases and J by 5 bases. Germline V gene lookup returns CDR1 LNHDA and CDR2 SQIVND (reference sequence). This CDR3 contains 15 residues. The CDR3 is CASSMRLAGAETQYF. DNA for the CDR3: TGTGCCAGTAGTATGAGGCTAGCGGGAGCTGAGACCCAGTACTTC. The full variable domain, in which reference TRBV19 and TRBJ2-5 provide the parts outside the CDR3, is DGGITQSPKYLFRKEGQNVTLSCEQNLNHDAMYWYRQDPGQGLRLIYYSQIVNDFQKGDIAEGYSVSREKKESFPLTVTSAQKNPTAFYLCASSMRLAGAETQYFGPGTRLLVL.

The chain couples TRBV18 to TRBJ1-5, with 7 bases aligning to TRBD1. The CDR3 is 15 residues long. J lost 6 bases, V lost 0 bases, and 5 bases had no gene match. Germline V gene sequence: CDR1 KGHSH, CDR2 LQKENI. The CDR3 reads CASSPPGGVGQPQHF. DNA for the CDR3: TGTGCCAGCTCACCACCAGGGGGCGTCGGTCAGCCCCAGCATTTT.

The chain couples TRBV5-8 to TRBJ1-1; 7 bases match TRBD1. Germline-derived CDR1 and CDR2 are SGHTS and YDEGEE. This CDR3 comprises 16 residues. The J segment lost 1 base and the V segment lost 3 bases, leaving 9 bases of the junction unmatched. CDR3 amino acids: CASSSTYRGSNTEAFF. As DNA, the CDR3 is TGTGCCAGCAGCTCAACTTACAGGGGTTCGAACACTGAAGCTTTCTTT.

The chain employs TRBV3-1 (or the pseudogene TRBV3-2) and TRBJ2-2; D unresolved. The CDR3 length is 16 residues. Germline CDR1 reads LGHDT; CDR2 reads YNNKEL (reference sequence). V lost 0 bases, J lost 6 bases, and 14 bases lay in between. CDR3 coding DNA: TGTGCCAGCAGCCAAGAGAAGGCCAAAGGAGCCGGGGAGCTGTTTTTT. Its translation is CASSQEKAKGAGELFF.

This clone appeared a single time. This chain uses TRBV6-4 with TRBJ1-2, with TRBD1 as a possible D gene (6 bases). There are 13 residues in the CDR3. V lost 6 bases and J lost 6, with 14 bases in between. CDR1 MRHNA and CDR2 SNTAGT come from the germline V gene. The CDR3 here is CASRYNQGNGYTF. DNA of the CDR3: TGTGCCAGCAGATATAACCAGGGGAATGGCTACACCTTC.

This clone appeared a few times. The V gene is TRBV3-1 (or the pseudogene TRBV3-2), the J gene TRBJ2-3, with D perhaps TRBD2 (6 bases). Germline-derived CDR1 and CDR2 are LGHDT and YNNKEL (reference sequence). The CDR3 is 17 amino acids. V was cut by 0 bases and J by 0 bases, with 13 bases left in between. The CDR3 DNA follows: TGTGCCAGCAGCCAAGATAAGACTAGACGCAGCACAGATACGCAGTATTTT. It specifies CASSQDKTRRSTDTQYF.